Sequencing of this T cell receptor (beta chain) was carried out in a study of early T cells in non-severe SARS-CoV-2 infection. This CDR3 has 12 amino acids. Germline-derived CDR1 and CDR2 are SEHNR and FQNEAQ (reference sequence). V lost 1 base to trimming and J lost 7 bases, with 5 bases between them. MiXCR was run by TCRdb on the 5' RACE reads, yielding one entry per CDR3 protein. In the table there are tens of thousands of distinct CDR3 sequences, around 13% of which are singletons. This clonotype has a handful of counts. The source of this sequence is an adult who was a healthcare worker with PCR-confirmed SARS-CoV-2 infection or an uninfected control (not recorded which). The chain couples TRBV7-9 to TRBJ2-1; D unclear. The sample taken for sequencing was whole blood. The CDR3 coding sequence is TGTGCCAGCAGCTTAGAGATGAATGAGCAGTTCTTC. Its translation is CASSLEMNEQFF.